This TCR beta chain was observed in a study of CD4 T cell repertoires in COVID-19. Study-level results: Several top expanded SARS-CoV-2-reactive clonotypes were shared by two or three memory subsets.

The data were produced by immunoSEQ multiplex PCR, yet TCRdb's version contains in-frame clones alone and is incomplete. This sample has about 320 clones, with 10% to 15% found just once. Per germline, CDR1 LGHDT and CDR2 YNNKEL (reference sequence). This CDR3 is 17 amino acids long. Between the trimmed V and J ends, which lost 1 base and 1 base, there was a span of 13 bases. This clone ranks as large. Antigen specificity is unknown. Antigen-reactive proliferating T cell lines came from CFSE-labeled cells given autologous monocytes and SARS-CoV-2 spike or nucleoprotein. Mild-to-severe COVID-19 survivors were the donors.

This chain joins TRBV3-1 (or the pseudogene TRBV3-2) and TRBJ1-4; D perhaps matches TRBD1 (5 bases). This receptor was identified in a human donor who had COVID-19. The sequencing here drew on effector memory CD4+ T cells, cultured in vitro, taken after recovery from COVID-19. The CDR3 sequence is CASSQAAGSITNEKLFF. The CDR3 coding sequence is TGTGCCAGCAGCCAAGCGGCAGGGAGTATAACTAATGAAAAACTGTTTTTT.